The rows below give T cell receptor beta chains drawn from one sample of a study of CD8 T cells in Susac syndrome. Each CDR3 protein is one row after TCRdb ran MiXCR on the immunoSEQ multiplex PCR reads. The sample carries approximately 170,000 distinct CDR3 sequences, roughly 95% recorded once. Material for sequencing was CD4+ T cells from PBMCs. These TCRs come from a human donor with multiple sclerosis. Each CDR3 is given with its conserved first and last residue.

j_call: TRBJ1-1
v_call: TRBV10-3
cdr3_aa: CAITEGGADTEAFF

j_call: TRBJ2-4
v_call: TRBV5-1
cdr3_aa: CASSLVFLPGRKNIQYF

j_call: TRBJ1-1
v_call: TRBV5-1
cdr3_aa: CASSFDSPQGSTEAFF

j_call: TRBJ2-1
v_call: TRBV7-9
cdr3_aa: CASSLGRDRGRGQFF

j_call: TRBJ1-4
v_call: TRBV4-2
cdr3_aa: CASSHNGQGIDEKLFF

j_call: TRBJ2-7
v_call: TRBV20-1
cdr3_aa: CSAQMWREQYF

j_call: TRBJ2-7
v_call: TRBV4-1
cdr3_aa: CASSQDRGASSSYEQYF

j_call: TRBJ1-1
v_call: TRBV29-1
cdr3_aa: CSVEGQVGTEAFF

j_call: TRBJ1-2
v_call: TRBV10-3
cdr3_aa: CAISESTGGFQGYTF

j_call: TRBJ2-1
v_call: TRBV6-5
cdr3_aa: CASKFFSSSYNEQFF

j_call: TRBJ1-2
v_call: TRBV27
cdr3_aa: CASSLNSLGGGYTF

j_call: TRBJ2-7
v_call: TRBV7-2
cdr3_aa: CASSSRKSLGYEQYF

j_call: TRBJ1-5
v_call: TRBV30
cdr3_aa: CAWSVRSDEVRPQHF

j_call: TRBJ2-5
v_call: TRBV30
cdr3_aa: CAWSVPGVWTQYF

j_call: TRBJ2-1
v_call: TRBV29-1
cdr3_aa: CSGAGTPGVQFF

j_call: TRBJ1-1
v_call: TRBV5-4
cdr3_aa: CASSLPSGEAFF

j_call: TRBJ1-2
v_call: TRBV30
cdr3_aa: CAQGQGNYGYTF

j_call: TRBJ2-1
v_call: TRBV20-1
cdr3_aa: CSARDLRTINEQFF

j_call: TRBJ2-7
v_call: TRBV28
cdr3_aa: CASSSTRDREGMEQYF

j_call: TRBJ2-7
v_call: TRBV6-5
cdr3_aa: CASRKSGQGYEQYF

j_call: TRBJ2-1
v_call: TRBV28
cdr3_aa: CASSSFAVNEQFF

j_call: TRBJ1-1
v_call: TRBV12-3/TRBV12-4
cdr3_aa: CASSLRQDLEAFF

j_call: TRBJ1-2
v_call: TRBV27
cdr3_aa: CASSSPRTADGYTF

j_call: TRBJ1-5
v_call: TRBV29-1
cdr3_aa: CSVARGSNQPQHF

j_call: TRBJ2-7
v_call: TRBV5-1
cdr3_aa: CASSSRRDWGYEQYF

j_call: TRBJ2-1
v_call: TRBV3-1
cdr3_aa: CASTHSDGSQFF

j_call: TRBJ1-1
v_call: TRBV20-1
cdr3_aa: CSARDLSGAEAFF

j_call: TRBJ2-1
v_call: TRBV6-1
cdr3_aa: CASTRTGIGNEQFF

j_call: TRBJ2-3
v_call: TRBV13
cdr3_aa: CASSLSPRITQYF

j_call: TRBJ1-2
v_call: TRBV12-3/TRBV12-4
cdr3_aa: CASAITLEYGYTF

j_call: TRBJ2-1
v_call: TRBV5-6
cdr3_aa: CASSGARARSEQFF

j_call: TRBJ2-2
v_call: TRBV3-1
cdr3_aa: CASSPWTGGTGELFF

j_call: TRBJ2-7
v_call: TRBV5-1
cdr3_aa: CASSPGTSAYEQYF

j_call: TRBJ2-7
v_call: TRBV12-3/TRBV12-4
cdr3_aa: CASSRDLSGEQYF

j_call: TRBJ2-2
v_call: TRBV6-1
cdr3_aa: CASIPGGEGRNGELFF

j_call: TRBJ1-1
v_call: TRBV30
cdr3_aa: CAWSSGLNTEAFF